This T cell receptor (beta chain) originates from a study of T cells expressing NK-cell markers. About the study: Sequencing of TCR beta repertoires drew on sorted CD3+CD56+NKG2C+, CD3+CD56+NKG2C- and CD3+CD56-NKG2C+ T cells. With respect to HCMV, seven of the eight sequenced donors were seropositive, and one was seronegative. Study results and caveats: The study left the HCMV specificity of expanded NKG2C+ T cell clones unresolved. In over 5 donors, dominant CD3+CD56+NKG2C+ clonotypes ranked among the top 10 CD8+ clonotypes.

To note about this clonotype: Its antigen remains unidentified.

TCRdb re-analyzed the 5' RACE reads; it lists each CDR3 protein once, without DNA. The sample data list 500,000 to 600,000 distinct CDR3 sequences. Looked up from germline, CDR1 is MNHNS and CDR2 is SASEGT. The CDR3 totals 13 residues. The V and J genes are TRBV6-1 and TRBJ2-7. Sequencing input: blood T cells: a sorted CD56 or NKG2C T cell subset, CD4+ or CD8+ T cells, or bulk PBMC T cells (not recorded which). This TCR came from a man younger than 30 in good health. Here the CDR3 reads CASRGGSSYEQYF.